The rows below give T cell receptor beta chains drawn from one sample of a study of long-term antiretroviral therapy in people with HIV. Measured with immunoSEQ multiplex PCR; TCRdb has only the in-frame clones, and not every one. The table shows about 28,000 clones, with 80% to 90% occurring only once. The sequences come from unsorted PBMCs, collected 0.8 years before starting antiretroviral therapy. Receptors were obtained from a man between 18 and 35 years old with HIV. The CDR3 runs from the conserved cysteine through the conserved F or W. Fields, in order: V gene, clone size, J gene, D gene, CDR3 protein, CDR3 DNA. D genes are given only for firm matches. Clone size is stated in some rows and not others, as once, few, many or a class when expanded.

V gene: TRBV10-3
clone size: NA
J gene: TRBJ2-1
D gene: TRBD1
CDR3 protein: CAISELRTGPGDEQFF
CDR3 DNA: TGTGCCATCAGTGAGTTGAGGACAGGCCCAGGGGATGAGCAGTTCTTC

V gene: TRBV29-1
clone size: NA
J gene: TRBJ2-7
D gene: TRBD2
CDR3 protein: CSVPGGAYEQYF
CDR3 DNA: TGCAGCGTCCCGGGAGGAGCCTACGAGCAGTACTTC

V gene: TRBV19
clone size: NA
J gene: TRBJ2-3
D gene: TRBD2
CDR3 protein: CASSLSGVSTDTQYF
CDR3 DNA: TGTGCCAGTAGTTTGAGCGGGGTTAGCACAGATACGCAGTATTTT

V gene: TRBV25-1
clone size: NA
J gene: TRBJ1-2
D gene: NA
CDR3 protein: CASPFFGYTF
CDR3 DNA: TGTGCCAGTCCTTTTTTTGGCTACACCTTC

V gene: TRBV2
clone size: NA
J gene: TRBJ2-7
D gene: TRBD2
CDR3 protein: CASSEELAGGPYEQYF
CDR3 DNA: TGTGCCAGCAGTGAGGAGCTAGCGGGGGGGCCCTACGAGCAGTACTTC

V gene: TRBV29-1
clone size: NA
J gene: TRBJ2-6
D gene: NA
CDR3 protein: CSVDVGANVLTF
CDR3 DNA: TGCAGCGTTGATGTGGGGGCCAACGTCCTGACTTTC

V gene: TRBV19
clone size: NA
J gene: TRBJ1-5
D gene: TRBD1
CDR3 protein: CASWTGNPFQPQHF
CDR3 DNA: TGTGCCAGTTGGACAGGGAACCCATTTCAGCCCCAGCATTTT

V gene: TRBV9
clone size: NA
J gene: TRBJ2-2
D gene: NA
CDR3 protein: CASSVGSLRGGVGVGELFF
CDR3 DNA: TGTGCCAGCAGCGTAGGGTCACTCAGGGGAGGGGTAGGTGTAGGGGAGCTGTTTTTT

V gene: TRBV12-5
clone size: NA
J gene: TRBJ1-2
D gene: NA
CDR3 protein: CASGPGADAYGYTF
CDR3 DNA: TGTGCTAGTGGCCCCGGGGCAGACGCTTATGGCTACACCTTC

V gene: TRBV5-1
clone size: NA
J gene: TRBJ2-7
D gene: NA
CDR3 protein: CASGIPPEQYF
CDR3 DNA: TGCGCCAGCGGGATACCTCCCGAGCAGTACTTC

V gene: TRBV7-2
clone size: NA
J gene: TRBJ2-7
D gene: TRBD1
CDR3 protein: CASSKGQGHNEQYF
CDR3 DNA: TGTGCCAGCAGCAAGGGACAGGGACATAACGAGCAGTACTTC

V gene: TRBV28
clone size: once
J gene: TRBJ1-3
D gene: NA
CDR3 protein: CASSLFSGNTIYF
CDR3 DNA: TGTGCCAGCAGTCTGTTCTCTGGAAACACCATATATTTT

V gene: TRBV5-1
clone size: NA
J gene: TRBJ2-2
D gene: NA
CDR3 protein: CASSYKGRSGELFF
CDR3 DNA: TGCGCCAGCAGCTATAAAGGGAGGTCCGGGGAGCTGTTTTTT

V gene: TRBV11-2
clone size: NA
J gene: TRBJ1-1
D gene: NA
CDR3 protein: CASSSQSSQDTEAFF
CDR3 DNA: TGTGCCAGCAGCAGCCAATCATCGCAGGACACTGAAGCTTTCTTT

V gene: TRBV10-2
clone size: NA
J gene: TRBJ2-3
D gene: NA
CDR3 protein: CASSEVFWGYTQYF
CDR3 DNA: TGCGCCAGCAGTGAAGTCTTCTGGGGGTACACGCAGTATTTT

V gene: TRBV6-1
clone size: NA
J gene: TRBJ2-5
D gene: TRBD1
CDR3 protein: CASRDRAQETQYF
CDR3 DNA: TGTGCCAGTCGGGACAGGGCCCAAGAGACCCAGTACTTC

V gene: TRBV19
clone size: NA
J gene: TRBJ2-5
D gene: TRBD1
CDR3 protein: CASSIFGQGMGETQYF
CDR3 DNA: TGTGCCAGTAGTATCTTTGGACAGGGGATGGGGGAGACCCAGTACTTC

V gene: TRBV15
clone size: NA
J gene: TRBJ1-1
D gene: TRBD1
CDR3 protein: CATSRDDRALAFF
CDR3 DNA: TGTGCCACCAGCAGAGATGACAGGGCTTTAGCTTTCTTT

V gene: TRBV27
clone size: NA
J gene: TRBJ1-1
D gene: NA
CDR3 protein: CASSLSTGYTEAFF
CDR3 DNA: TGTGCCAGCAGTTTATCCACAGGGTACACTGAAGCTTTCTTT

V gene: TRBV11-2
clone size: NA
J gene: TRBJ1-3
D gene: NA
CDR3 protein: CASSLIFDSGNTIYF
CDR3 DNA: TGTGCCAGCAGCTTAATCTTTGACTCTGGAAACACCATATATTTT

V gene: TRBV19
clone size: NA
J gene: TRBJ2-7
D gene: NA
CDR3 protein: CATPNPSGASRSYEQYF
CDR3 DNA: TGTGCCACCCCCAACCCTTCGGGGGCCTCCCGGTCCTACGAGCAGTACTTC

V gene: TRBV5-1
clone size: NA
J gene: TRBJ1-4
D gene: NA
CDR3 protein: CASSAETTNEKLFF
CDR3 DNA: TGCGCCAGCAGCGCAGAGACAACTAATGAAAAACTGTTTTTT

V gene: TRBV19
clone size: NA
J gene: TRBJ1-5
D gene: NA
CDR3 protein: CASSILLGTHQPQHF
CDR3 DNA: TGTGCCAGTAGTATTTTGCTTGGGACCCATCAGCCCCAGCATTTT

V gene: TRBV6-5
clone size: NA
J gene: TRBJ1-1
D gene: NA
CDR3 protein: CASLPLYGRTEAFF
CDR3 DNA: TGTGCCAGCTTACCCCTCTACGGAAGGACTGAAGCTTTCTTT

V gene: TRBV10-3
clone size: NA
J gene: TRBJ1-2
D gene: NA
CDR3 protein: CAISESESTRGYGYTF
CDR3 DNA: TGTGCCATCAGTGAGTCGGAGTCAACCAGAGGCTATGGCTACACCTTC

V gene: TRBV12-5
clone size: NA
J gene: TRBJ2-5
D gene: NA
CDR3 protein: CASGLQETQYF
CDR3 DNA: TGTGCTAGTGGTTTACAAGAGACCCAGTACTTC

V gene: TRBV9
clone size: NA
J gene: TRBJ1-5
D gene: NA
CDR3 protein: CASSPSPNQPQHF
CDR3 DNA: TGTGCCAGCAGCCCCAGCCCCAATCAGCCCCAGCATTTT

V gene: TRBV12-5
clone size: NA
J gene: TRBJ1-1
D gene: NA
CDR3 protein: CASGLGPGQAFF
CDR3 DNA: TGTGCTAGTGGTTTGGGTCCGGGGCAGGCTTTCTTT

V gene: TRBV6-6
clone size: NA
J gene: TRBJ2-1
D gene: NA
CDR3 protein: CASRHTSSNEQFF
CDR3 DNA: TGTGCCAGCAGGCATACTAGCTCCAATGAGCAGTTCTTC

V gene: TRBV19
clone size: NA
J gene: TRBJ2-7
D gene: TRBD2
CDR3 protein: CASSPGREAYEQYF
CDR3 DNA: TGTGCCAGTAGCCCCGGGAGGGAGGCTTACGAGCAGTACTTC

V gene: TRBV7-9
clone size: NA
J gene: TRBJ1-4
D gene: NA
CDR3 protein: CASSLTTGGNEKLFF
CDR3 DNA: TGTGCCAGCAGCTTAACGACAGGAGGGAATGAAAAACTGTTTTTT

V gene: TRBV4-3
clone size: once
J gene: TRBJ1-4
D gene: NA
CDR3 protein: CASSQEGESEKLFF
CDR3 DNA: TGCGCCAGCAGCCAAGAAGGGGAAAGCGAAAAACTGTTTTTT

V gene: TRBV20-1
clone size: NA
J gene: TRBJ2-5
D gene: NA
CDR3 protein: CSARETQYF
CDR3 DNA: TGCAGTGCTAGGGAGACCCAGTACTTC

V gene: TRBV14
clone size: once
J gene: TRBJ2-3
D gene: NA
CDR3 protein: CASSLELGTDTQYF
CDR3 DNA: TGTGCCAGCAGCCTGGAGTTGGGCACAGATACGCAGTATTTT

V gene: TRBV19
clone size: few
J gene: TRBJ1-6
D gene: TRBD1
CDR3 protein: CASRGQALSPLHF
CDR3 DNA: TGTGCCAGTAGGGGACAGGCCCTATCACCCCTCCACTTT

V gene: TRBV4-1
clone size: NA
J gene: TRBJ2-5
D gene: NA
CDR3 protein: CASSQEAKGLETQYF
CDR3 DNA: TGCGCCAGCAGCCAAGAAGCGAAGGGACTCGAGACCCAGTACTTC

V gene: TRBV6-5
clone size: NA
J gene: TRBJ2-3
D gene: NA
CDR3 protein: CASSPEPFSTDTQYF
CDR3 DNA: TGTGCCAGCAGTCCTGAACCCTTTAGCACAGATACGCAGTATTTT

V gene: TRBV4-3
clone size: NA
J gene: TRBJ1-5
D gene: NA
CDR3 protein: CASSQDLTTNQPQHF
CDR3 DNA: TGCGCCAGCAGCCAAGATCTTACAACTAATCAGCCCCAGCATTTT

V gene: TRBV7-2
clone size: NA
J gene: TRBJ1-1
D gene: NA
CDR3 protein: CASSTPTGNTEAFF
CDR3 DNA: TGTGCCAGCAGCACCCCGACAGGGAACACTGAAGCTTTCTTT

V gene: TRBV19
clone size: NA
J gene: TRBJ1-1
D gene: NA
CDR3 protein: CASSPRGGTEAFF
CDR3 DNA: TGTGCCAGTAGTCCAAGGGGGGGCACTGAAGCTTTCTTT

V gene: TRBV7-2
clone size: NA
J gene: TRBJ1-5
D gene: NA
CDR3 protein: CASSQKSNSNQPQHF
CDR3 DNA: TGTGCCAGCAGCCAAAAATCAAATAGCAATCAGCCCCAGCATTTT

V gene: TRBV7-2
clone size: NA
J gene: TRBJ2-5
D gene: TRBD1
CDR3 protein: CASSNRDRGQETQYF
CDR3 DNA: TGTGCCAGCAGCAACCGGGACAGGGGTCAGGAGACCCAGTACTTC

V gene: TRBV7-2
clone size: NA
J gene: TRBJ1-4
D gene: NA
CDR3 protein: CASSPSGRPEKLFF
CDR3 DNA: TGTGCCAGCAGCCCCTCCGGCAGGCCTGAAAAACTGTTTTTT